This is a list of T cell receptor beta chains from one sample in a study of blood T cell repertoires in COVID-19. Clones were sequenced by immunoSEQ multiplex PCR, and TCRdb holds only the in-frame ones, with some missing. The data show about 200,000 clones, about 93% seen once. Sequencing was done on a sample of peripheral blood. These receptors came from a man aged 55 to 70 with COVID-19, enrolled during active disease. CDR3s include the opening cysteine and the closing phenylalanine or tryptophan. D genes are given only for firm matches. Size is stated for part of the rows, as once, few or many counts, or as a class when the clone is expanded.

TGTGCCAGCAGTGAACAGGGGGCCGGCGAGCAGTACTTC	CASSEQGAGEQYF	TRBV2	TRBJ2-7	NA	TRBD1
TGTGCCAGTAGTCCGCGGACAGGGGGCGCGTCAGCAGCTTTCTTT	CASSPRTGGASAAFF	TRBV19	TRBJ1-1	once	TRBD1
TGCGCCAGCAGCCAAGAGTCAGGGGCCTCCTACGAGCAGTACTTC	CASSQESGASYEQYF	TRBV4-3	TRBJ2-7	NA	NA
TGTGCCAGCAGCGTTTCGACAGGGATGGCCTACGAGCAGTACTTC	CASSVSTGMAYEQYF	TRBV9	TRBJ2-7	NA	TRBD1
TGCGCCAGCAGCCAAGAGGGGGGTAGGGCCGGGGAGCTGTTTTTT	CASSQEGGRAGELFF	TRBV4-1	TRBJ2-2	NA	NA
TGTGCCAGCAGTCCAACTAGCGATACGCAGTATTTT	CASSPTSDTQYF	TRBV6-6	TRBJ2-3	once	NA
TGTGCCAGCAGACAAACAGGGATCCACGAGCAGTACTTC	CASRQTGIHEQYF	TRBV12-3/TRBV12-4	TRBJ2-7	NA	NA
TGTGCCAGCTCACGGGACAGGGACTCGGGCACCGGGGAGCTGTTTTTT	CASSRDRDSGTGELFF	TRBV18	TRBJ2-2	NA	TRBD1
TGTGCCAGCAGCACCGTACAGGGGATCTATGGCTACACCTTC	CASSTVQGIYGYTF	TRBV5-4	TRBJ1-2	NA	TRBD1
TGTGCCAGCAGCTTATTTCTAGACAGGGTGGATGGCTACACCTTC	CASSLFLDRVDGYTF	TRBV7-2	TRBJ1-2	NA	TRBD1
TGCGCCAGCAGCCCAGCGACAGGGAATGGCTACACCTTC	CASSPATGNGYTF	TRBV5-1	TRBJ1-2	once	TRBD1
TGTGCCAGCAGCTTACCCCTAGCGGCTAGCACAGATACGCAGTATTTT	CASSLPLAASTDTQYF	TRBV13	TRBJ2-3	NA	TRBD2
TGTGCCAGCAGCTTTCAAGGGACAGGGATAATTAACACCATATATTTT	CASSFQGTGIINTIYF	TRBV7-2	TRBJ1-3	NA	TRBD1
TGTGCTAGTGGGCCGAACTTCCCGACAAGAACGGGGGAAAAACTGTTTTTT	CASGPNFPTRTGEKLFF	TRBV12-5	TRBJ1-4	NA	NA
TGTGCCAGCAGGTCCAGACAGGGCCTTAGCAATCAGCCCCAGCATTTT	CASRSRQGLSNQPQHF	TRBV5-8	TRBJ1-5	NA	TRBD1
TGTGCCAGCGGCGGGACAGGGAGAACCGGGGAGCTGTTTTTT	CASGGTGRTGELFF	TRBV6-5	TRBJ2-2	once	TRBD1
TGTGCCAGCAGCCGAAGGTCGGGGTCTGGAAACACCATATATTTT	CASSRRSGSGNTIYF	TRBV11-2	TRBJ1-3	NA	NA
TGCGCCAGCAGCGAGGGACAGGGCTATGGCTACACCTTC	CASSEGQGYGYTF	TRBV5-1	TRBJ1-2	NA	TRBD1
TGTGCCAGTAGCCCGGGACAGGGATATGGCTACACCTTC	CASSPGQGYGYTF	TRBV19	TRBJ1-2	NA	TRBD1
TGTGCCAGCAGCCGGGACTGGACTAATGAAAAACTGTTTTTT	CASSRDWTNEKLFF	TRBV2	TRBJ1-4	NA	NA
TGTGCCAGCAGCTTGGATAGCGGGAGTGGTGGGAACATTCAGTACTTC	CASSLDSGSGGNIQYF	TRBV5-5	TRBJ2-4	NA	TRBD2
TGTGCCAGCATCCCATTGAGGCTAGCGGAGAACACCGGGGAGCTGTTTTTT	CASIPLRLAENTGELFF	TRBV21-1	TRBJ2-2	NA	NA
TGTGCCAGCAGCCAAGGCGGCAGGGGTGGCACCGGGGAGCTGTTTTTT	CASSQGGRGGTGELFF	TRBV3-1/TRBV3-2	TRBJ2-2	NA	NA
TGTGCCAGTAGTATGGGGGACAGGGTAGATGGCTACACCTTC	CASSMGDRVDGYTF	TRBV19	TRBJ1-2	NA	TRBD1
TGTGCCAGCAGCCCAGGACGAGGGATACGGGGGGATAGAGAAAAACTGTTTTTT	CASSPGRGIRGDREKLFF	TRBV5-4	TRBJ1-4	NA	NA
TGTGCCAGTAGTATCTCAACGGGGAACACTGAAGCTTTCTTT	CASSISTGNTEAFF	TRBV19	TRBJ1-1	few	NA
TGCGCCAGCACCGTGGACAGGGGAGGCTCACCCCTCCACTTT	CASTVDRGGSPLHF	TRBV5-1	TRBJ1-6	NA	TRBD1
TGTGCCAGCAGTCCCACCCTCGTACAGGGCGCCGGGTTCTTC	CASSPTLVQGAGFF	TRBV6-2/TRBV6-3	TRBJ2-1	once	NA
TGTGCCAGTAGTACACAGGGGTACAATGAGCAGTTCTTC	CASSTQGYNEQFF	TRBV19	TRBJ2-1	once	TRBD1
TGTGCCAGCAGCGTAATGGGGCGGCCCGGCTACACCTTC	CASSVMGRPGYTF	TRBV9	TRBJ1-2	NA	NA
TGTGCCAGCTCACCCCTAGGCGTAGGTCAGAGGACTGAAGCTTTCTTT	CASSPLGVGQRTEAFF	TRBV18	TRBJ1-1	once	NA
TGTGCCAGCAGTTTATTCACGGGACAGGGGGCCCTCAGGCACACCTTC	CASSLFTGQGALRHTF	TRBV28	TRBJ1-2	NA	TRBD1
TGTGCCAGCAGCAAAGTAAGGGACACCTACGAGCAGTACTTC	CASSKVRDTYEQYF	TRBV21-1	TRBJ2-7	NA	NA
TGTGCCAGCAGCTTTCGGTACAATGAGCAGTTCTTC	CASSFRYNEQFF	TRBV7-9	TRBJ2-1	NA	NA
TGCGCCAGCAGCAAGGGACAGGCGGGCACCGGGGAGCTGTTTTTT	CASSKGQAGTGELFF	TRBV5-1	TRBJ2-2	NA	TRBD1
TGTGCCAGCAGCTCCGGGAGCTCCTATAATTCACCCCTCCACTTT	CASSSGSSYNSPLHF	TRBV11-2	TRBJ1-6	NA	NA
TGCAGCGTTGTGGGAGGGCACGGCGGCTACACCTTC	CSVVGGHGGYTF	TRBV29-1	TRBJ1-2	NA	NA
TGTGCCAGCAGCTTTTTCCCAGAGGCCTACGAGCAGTACTTC	CASSFFPEAYEQYF	TRBV5-5	TRBJ2-7	once	NA
TGTGCCAGCAGTTACACAGGACAGGGGGCTGGCTACACCTTC	CASSYTGQGAGYTF	TRBV6-5	TRBJ1-2	few	TRBD1
TGTGCCAGCAGTACTGGGACATTGAGCACCATATATTTT	CASSTGTLSTIYF	TRBV28	TRBJ1-3	NA	NA
TGTGCCAGCAGCTTAGTTAGGGGCGGGGAGCTGTTTTTT	CASSLVRGGELFF	TRBV11-2	TRBJ2-2	NA	NA
TGCGCCAGCAGCACGGGGACAGCAACTGAAAAACTGTTTTTT	CASSTGTATEKLFF	TRBV5-1	TRBJ1-4	NA	TRBD1
TGCAGCGTTGCCCGGGGGGGCAGGAATGAGCAGTTCTTC	CSVARGGRNEQFF	TRBV29-1	TRBJ2-1	NA	TRBD2
TGTGCCAGCAGCCCACAGGGGGCGAGTAGGACTGAAGCTTTCTTT	CASSPQGASRTEAFF	TRBV3-1/TRBV3-2	TRBJ1-1	NA	TRBD1
TGTGCCAGCACCCTTAGCGGGAGTGAGACCCAGTACTTC	CASTLSGSETQYF	TRBV28	TRBJ2-5	NA	TRBD2
TGTGCCAGCAGCCTAACGACGGGAGCCGCCTACAATGAGCAGTTCTTC	CASSLTTGAAYNEQFF	TRBV7-8	TRBJ2-1	NA	NA
TGTGCCAGCAGCTCCGGGACTAGCGGGAGGGGGGAGACCCAGTACTTC	CASSSGTSGRGETQYF	TRBV7-6	TRBJ2-5	once	TRBD2
TGTGCCACCGCGGGTCTACTCCAAGAGACCCAGTACTTC	CATAGLLQETQYF	TRBV27	TRBJ2-5	once	NA
TGTGCCAGTAGTTTATACAGGGGGCAGGGACTAGCGGGAGGGCCCGCCGGGGAGCTGTTTTTT	CASSLYRGQGLAGGPAGELFF	TRBV19	TRBJ2-2	NA	TRBD2
TGTGCCAGCAGCCCAAGGGGCAGGGGGCGATCTAGCTATGGCTACACCTTC	CASSPRGRGRSSYGYTF	TRBV3-1/TRBV3-2	TRBJ1-2	NA	TRBD1
TGTGCCAGCAGTGAAGTGTTTACTAGCGGGAACTACGAGCAGTACTTC	CASSEVFTSGNYEQYF	TRBV6-1	TRBJ2-7	NA	TRBD2
TGTGCCAGCAGTTTGACAGGGCCTGGTACCGGGGAGCTGTTTTTT	CASSLTGPGTGELFF	TRBV7-2	TRBJ2-2	NA	TRBD1
TGCGCCAGCAGCCCTGGACAGGGGAATGAAAAACTGTTTTTT	CASSPGQGNEKLFF	TRBV5-1	TRBJ1-4	NA	TRBD1
TGTGCCAGCAGCAAAAGCACAGATACGCAGTATTTT	CASSKSTDTQYF	TRBV12-3/TRBV12-4	TRBJ2-3	NA	NA
TGTGCCAGTACCGCGGACAGGGTCAACACAGATACGCAGTATTTT	CASTADRVNTDTQYF	TRBV19	TRBJ2-3	NA	TRBD1
TGTGCCAGCAGTTACTCCCCAGCGGGCCTCCCCGAGACCCAGTACTTC	CASSYSPAGLPETQYF	TRBV6-5	TRBJ2-5	NA	NA
TGTGCCAGCAGCATCCGGGACAATAATGGCTACACCTTC	CASSIRDNNGYTF	TRBV28	TRBJ1-2	NA	NA
TGTGCCAGCAGCTTAGATCCTAGCTCCCCAGATACGCAGTATTTT	CASSLDPSSPDTQYF	TRBV11-2	TRBJ2-3	NA	NA
TGTGCCAGCAGCCGGGAGGTAGCTGAAGCTTTCTTT	CASSREVAEAFF	TRBV7-9	TRBJ1-1	NA	NA